The 29 T cell receptor beta chains in this list originate from one sample, sequenced in a study of vaccination effects on CD4 cells after COVID-19. Produced via immunoSEQ multiplex PCR; TCRdb's table is partial and in-frame only. The table lists tens of thousands of clones, roughly 76% of them singletons, with 3% to 4% in the top ten. Their antigens remain unidentified. Sequencing followed a ViraFEST assay step that expanded antigen-specific CD4+ T cells with viral peptide pools. Researchers isolated CD4+ T cells once 9 to 11 days of culture had elapsed. The study found no prior SARS-CoV-2 infection in the vaccine recipients, who tested negative for nucleocapsid antibodies. The source material was CD4+ T cells from PBMCs cultured with HCoV-OC43 spike peptides, sampled before COVID-19 vaccination. Subset denoted: HCoV-OC43 spike overlapping peptide pool stimulation. The receptor set was obtained from a human donor who received a COVID-19 vaccine.

The chain uses TRBV7-2 and TRBJ2-7, with TRBD2 matching 7 bases. CDR1 and CDR2 (germline): SGHTA, FQGNSA. The ends lost 2 bases at V and 3 bases at J; junction bases unmatched: 4. The CDR3 has 14 residues. DNA of the CDR3: TGTGCCAGCAGCTTATTGGGAGGGGTCTACGAGCAGTACGTC. It encodes CASSLLGGVYEQYV.

The CDR3 nucleotides read TGTGCCAGCTCCGTTCCGGGCTTTGTTCAAGAGACCCAGTACTTC. This translates into CASSVPGFVQETQYF. This chain connects TRBV18 to TRBJ2-5; D is undetermined. The CDR3 is made up of 15 amino acids. V was clipped by 6 bases and J by 2 bases, with 16 bases between them. Germline V CDR1 and CDR2: KGHSH, LQKENI.

This chain links TRBV28 with TRBJ1-4; TRBD1 aligns across 9 bases. Trimming at V came to 5 bases and at J to 8 bases, leaving 0 bases not matched to a gene. The CDR3 covers 12 residues. CDR1 is MDHEN and CDR2 is SYDVKM in the germline V gene. In nucleotides, the CDR3 is TGTGCCAGCAGTGGGACAGGGGAAAAACTGTTTTTT. As protein: CASSGTGEKLFF.

The chain joins TRBV5-1 to TRBJ2-2; perhaps TRBD1 as D (5 bases). The length of the CDR3 is 13 residues. CDR1 and CDR2 from the germline V gene are SGHRS and YFSETQ. Between the trimmed V and J ends, which lost 4 bases and 8 bases, there was a span of 12 bases. The DNA for the CDR3 is TGCGCCAGCAGCGTTCAGGGTGGTGGGGAGCTGTTTTTT. It specifies CASSVQGGGELFF.

The chain links TRBV4-1 to TRBJ1-4; 7 bases match TRBD1. CDR1 is MGHRA, CDR2 YSYEKL, per germline. V shed 6 bases and J 6 bases; nucleotides not matched to a gene: 10. The CDR3 is 15 residues long. The CDR3 reads CASRNTTGLYEKLFF. The DNA of the CDR3 is TGCGCCAGCAGGAATACGACAGGGCTCTATGAAAAACTGTTTTTT.

V and J are TRBV6-2 or TRBV6-3 and TRBJ2-7; perhaps TRBD1 as D (6 bases). Germline CDR1 and CDR2: MNHEY and SVGEGT. V was shortened by 4 bases and J by 4 bases, with 8 bases between the two germline ends. The CDR3 length is 12 residues. In DNA, the CDR3 is TGTGCCAGCAGTTCCCAGGGGTACGAGCAGTACGTC. Residues: CASSSQGYEQYV.

The chain recombines TRBV19 with TRBJ1-6, with TRBD1 identical over 9 bases. The CDR3 is made up of 16 amino acids. Unmatched junction bases numbered 5, after V lost 1 base and J lost 7 bases. Germline CDR1 reads LNHDA; CDR2 reads SQIVND (reference sequence). CDR3 DNA sequence: TGTGCCAGTAGTATAGGGACAGGGGCGGAGAATTCACCCCTCCACTTT. Translated, it gives CASSIGTGAENSPLHF.

This sequence joins TRBV7-3 and TRBJ2-5, with D maybe TRBD1 (5 bases). The V end lost 2 bases, the J end lost 4 bases, and 20 bases lay between the germline ends. The CDR3 runs 17 residues. Germline V gives CDR1 SGHTA, CDR2 FQGTGA. The CDR3 loop reads CASSLGVAGMMIETQYF. CDR3 in DNA: TGTGCCAGCAGCTTAGGAGTCGCAGGGATGATGATAGAGACCCAGTACTTC.

A few counts support this clone. The chain links TRBV30 to TRBJ1-6, with D uncertain. CDR1 is GTSNPN and CDR2 is SVGIG in the germline V gene (reference sequence). This CDR3 is built from 17 residues. V lost 4 bases to trimming and J lost 5 bases, with 21 bases between them. The CDR3 bases are TGTGCCTGGAAATCTTCACTTGAGGAGTCAAATAATTCACCCCTCCACTTT. As protein: CAWKSSLEESNNSPLHF.

This clone came up once. The chain couples TRBV2 to TRBJ2-3, with 10 positions matching TRBD2. Germline CDR1 reads SNHLY; CDR2 reads FYNNEI. CDR3 length: 15 amino acids. With V trimmed by 2 bases and J by 4 bases, 3 bases remained unmatched. The CDR3 DNA sequence: TGTGCCAGCAGTGAAAGGAGCGGGGGGGCAGATACGCAGTATTTT. Its protein product is CASSERSGGADTQYF.

V usage is TRBV28 and J usage is TRBJ1-2, with TRBD1 as a possible D gene (6 bases). The CDR3 consists of 12 residues. Trimming pared 6 bases from V and 13 bases from J, leaving 18 bases between. Germline assignment: CDR1 MDHEN and CDR2 SYDVKM. In nucleotides, the CDR3 is TGTGCCAGCAGCCCAATGCCCCAGGGGCCCACCTTC. Translated: CASSPMPQGPTF.

This chain connects TRBV6-2 or TRBV6-3 to TRBJ1-3, with D maybe TRBD1 (5 bases). The CDR3 has 14 amino acids. Germline V lookup: CDR1 MNHEY, CDR2 SVGEGT. V lost 4 bases and J lost 0, with 7 bases in between. CDR3 loop: CASSWGSSGNTIYF. In DNA form, the CDR3 reads TGTGCCAGCAGTTGGGGCAGCTCTGGAAACACCATATATTTT.

This clone occurred a few times. This rearrangement joins TRBV10-1 to TRBJ2-1, with 10 bases matching TRBD2. Trimming removed 1 base from V and 8 bases from J; junction bases left unmatched: 8. The CDR3 extends over 16 amino acids. Germline values: CDR1 WNHNN, CDR2 SYGVQD (reference sequence). The CDR3 sequence: CASSEFKRGGRDEQFF. CDR3 sequence (DNA): TGCGCCAGCAGTGAGTTCAAGCGGGGGGGCCGAGATGAGCAGTTCTTC.

This clone was counted a single time. V is TRBV7-9 and J is TRBJ2-3; weak D call: TRBD1 (6 bases). Germline CDR1 is SEHNR and CDR2 is FQNEAQ (reference sequence). Trimming took 5 bases from V and 1 from J, leaving 7 bases between them. This CDR3 has 13 amino acids. CDR3 nucleotides: TGTGCCAGCAGCCGACAGGGCACAGATACGCAGTATTTT. It is translated as CASSRQGTDTQYF.

The chain couples TRBV7-9 to TRBJ1-1; 9 positions agree with TRBD1. The CDR3 runs to 14 residues. Unmatched junction bases numbered 2, after V lost 2 bases and J lost 4 bases. Germline V CDR1 and CDR2: SEHNR, FQNEAQ (reference sequence). The chain's CDR3 is CASSLTGGITEAFF. The CDR3 DNA is TGTGCCAGCAGCTTAACAGGGGGCATCACTGAAGCTTTCTTT.

The V and J genes are TRBV7-3 and TRBJ2-5, with 8 bases aligning to TRBD1. The CDR3 sequence is 13 residues long. V was clipped by 2 bases and J by 7 bases; unmatched bases: 3. Per the germline V gene, CDR1 is SGHTA and CDR2 is FQGTGA. As DNA, the CDR3 is TGTGCCAGCAGCTTACAGGGGGCCGGGACCCAGTACTTC. This gives the protein CASSLQGAGTQYF.

The chain is built from TRBV12-3 or TRBV12-4 and TRBJ2-2, with a tentative D call TRBD1 (6 bases). V gave up 5 bases and J gave up 6 bases, with 10 bases separating them. This CDR3 is built from 13 residues. The CDR3 DNA reads as TGTGCCAGCAGTAGAACAGGGCCCGGGGAGCTGTTTTTT. Encoded protein: CASSRTGPGELFF.

The V call is TRBV6-5, the J call TRBJ2-3; TRBD1 aligns across 10 bases. The CDR3 has 14 amino acids. CDR1 is MNHEY and CDR2 is SVGAGI in the germline V gene. The V segment lost 11 bases and the J segment 5 bases; nucleotides outside the gene matches: 10. CDR3 in DNA: TGTGCCGCCAAGACAGGGGGCGAGGTAGATACGCAGTATTTT. Translated: CAAKTGGEVDTQYF.

This clone was seen only once. The rearrangement links TRBV3-1 (or the pseudogene TRBV3-2) to TRBJ2-3; TRBD1 matches at 7 bases. Germline V gene sequence: CDR1 LGHDT, CDR2 YNNKEL (reference sequence). The CDR3 extends over 18 amino acids. The J segment lost 1 base and the V segment lost 1 base, leaving 11 bases of the junction unmatched. The DNA for the CDR3 is TGTGCCAGCAGCCAAGGGAAGTATGAGGGGGCCCGCACAGATACGCAGTATTTT. This gives the protein CASSQGKYEGARTDTQYF.

The chain uses TRBV3-1 (or the pseudogene TRBV3-2) and TRBJ1-6; no reliable D call. Germline CDR1 is LGHDT and CDR2 is YNNKEL (reference sequence). The CDR3 runs 12 residues. Deletions cut 4 bases from V and 11 bases from J, with 9 bases between. The CDR3 loop reads CASSRREAPLHF. The CDR3 DNA follows: TGTGCCAGCAGCCGAAGGGAGGCACCCCTCCACTTT.

The genes are TRBV3-1 (or the pseudogene TRBV3-2) and TRBJ2-3, with D possibly being TRBD2 (7 bases). The CDR3 totals 14 residues. Germline loops: CDR1 LGHDT, CDR2 YNNKEL (reference sequence). V lost 6 bases, J lost 5 bases, and 15 bases lay in between. The CDR3 region has the DNA TGTGCCAGCAGAAAGGGGGGGTGGATAGATACGCAGTATTTT. It encodes CASRKGGWIDTQYF.

CDR3 loop: CASSQEGTGGTQYF. DNA for the CDR3: TGCGCCAGCAGCCAAGAAGGGACTGGTGGTACGCAGTATTTT. The chain links TRBV4-1 to TRBJ2-3; maybe TRBD2 (6 bases). The CDR3 totals 14 residues. The germline CDR1 and CDR2 sequences are MGHRA and YSYEKL. The V and J ends lost 0 bases and 8 bases respectively, with 12 bases between them.

This chain joins TRBV6-5 and TRBJ1-6; a weak D match, TRBD1 (6 bases). The CDR3 spans 11 residues. Trimming removed 11 bases at V and 8 bases at J, with 10 bases between. The germline gives CDR1 MNHEY, CDR2 SVGAGI. The DNA of the CDR3 is TGTGCCCGGGGACACGATTCACCCCTCCACTTT. Encoded protein: CARGHDSPLHF.

The chain combines TRBV6-5 with TRBJ2-2, with D unresolved. The CDR3 loop spans 15 amino acids. Deletions cut 2 bases from V and 6 bases from J, with 13 bases between. Germline values: CDR1 MNHEY, CDR2 SVGAGI. The CDR3 DNA is TGTGCCAGCAGTTACCAGGCCAGGACCCCCGGGGAGCTGTTTTTT. Protein: CASSYQARTPGELFF.

The rearrangement joins TRBV23-1 to TRBJ2-7; 12 nucleotides agree with TRBD1. TRBV23-1 is assigned to the ORF class and has an uncertain function. The length of the CDR3 is 12 residues. V gave up 11 bases and J gave up 4 bases; unmatched junction bases: 3. The CDR3 bases are TGCGCCGGGGGACAGGGGGCTTACGAGCAGTACGTC. This encodes CAGGQGAYEQYV.

V and J are TRBV7-9 and TRBJ1-2, with D possibly being TRBD1 (6 bases). Germline lookup yields CDR1 SEHNR and CDR2 FQNEAQ (reference sequence). The CDR3 contains 15 residues. The germline V and J ends were trimmed by 4 bases and 2 bases, with 14 bases remaining between them. The CDR3 spells CASSSLYRANYGYTF. CDR3 bases: TGTGCCAGCAGCTCCTTATACAGGGCCAACTATGGCTACACCTTC.

This clone showed up just once. The chain has TRBV5-1 and TRBJ1-6, with TRBD1 identical over 12 bases. The CDR3 contains 15 residues. V lost 5 bases, J lost 8 bases, and 5 bases stayed unmatched. The V gene's germline CDR1 is SGHRS and CDR2 YFSETQ. The CDR3: CASRGDRGRDSPLHF. For the CDR3, the DNA is TGCGCCAGCAGGGGGGACAGGGGGCGCGATTCACCCCTCCACTTT.

The chain is built from TRBV29-1 and TRBJ1-1; D not certain. Germline loops: CDR1 SQVTM, CDR2 ANQGSEA. V lost 5 bases to trimming and J lost 5 bases, with 12 bases between them. The CDR3 sequence is 12 residues long. The CDR3 DNA reads as TGCAGCGTTTTGGGTGTTGGTACTGAAGCTTTCTTT. As protein: CSVLGVGTEAFF.

The gene calls are TRBV29-1 and TRBJ1-4, with D perhaps TRBD1 (6 bases). Germline lookup yields CDR1 SQVTM and CDR2 ANQGSEA. Trimming took off 5 bases at V and 5 bases at J, with 9 bases between the two ends. The CDR3 has 12 residues. CDR3 DNA: TGCAGCGTTATCGACAGGAATGAAAAACTGTTTTTT. This encodes CSVIDRNEKLFF.